The 14 T cell receptor beta chains reported below all come from one sample, sequenced in a study of Ad26.COV2.S vaccination and SARS-CoV-2 variants. Stated treatment: some 19 received Ad26.COV2.S at low or high dose, single or two shots; 5 received placebo; per-sample allocation not given. All samples were drawn on day 63, counting from the first vaccine or placebo injection. TCRdb's table, derived via immunoSEQ multiplex PCR, lists solely in-frame clones and lacks some. The table lists roughly 320,000 clones, 87% of them singletons. The sample in question was peripheral blood, obtained in a trial of Ad26.COV2.S vaccine versus placebo. Source of these receptors: a person between 18 and 59 years old who received the Ad26.COV2.S COVID-19 vaccine or a placebo.

V gene TRBV19 combines with J gene TRBJ2-2; 7 bases match TRBD1. Trimming removed 5 bases from V and 9 bases from J; junction bases left unmatched: 15. Germline CDR1 and CDR2: LNHDA and SQIVND (reference sequence). The CDR3 totals 16 residues. This CDR3 is CASSPMSAGGNRELFF. The CDR3 DNA reads TGTGCCAGTAGTCCCATGTCTGCAGGGGGTAACCGGGAGCTGTTTTTT.

This chain links TRBV18 with TRBJ1-1; 8 bases map to TRBD1. The germline CDR1 and CDR2 sequences are KGHSH and LQKENI. The CDR3 contains 14 residues. J was trimmed by 1 base and V by 3 bases; bases with no gene match: 1. CDR3: CASSPTGENTEAFF. The CDR3, as DNA: TGTGCCAGCTCACCGACAGGGGAGAACACTGAAGCTTTCTTT. The whole variable domain, filled in from reference TRBV18 and TRBJ1-1, reads NAGVMQNPRHLVRRRGQEARLRCSPMKGHSHVYWYRQLPEEGLKFMVYLQKENIIDESGMPKERFSAEFPKEGPSILRIQQVVRGDSAAYFCASSPTGENTEAFFGQGTRLTVV.

The J gene is TRBJ2-2, the V gene TRBV2; perhaps TRBD1 as D (5 bases). Germline assignment: CDR1 SNHLY and CDR2 FYNNEI. The CDR3 extends over 14 amino acids. The V gene lost 6 bases and the J gene lost 2 bases, with 10 bases spanning the gap. The CDR3 bases are TGTGCCAGCAGGAAGACAGTTAACACCGGGGAGCTGTTTTTT. Protein product: CASRKTVNTGELFF.

This clone is a singleton in its sample. The rearrangement uses TRBV9 and TRBJ2-3; no firm D call. V was clipped by 1 base and J by 4 bases, with 13 bases between them. The germline V gene encodes CDR1 SGDLS and CDR2 YYNGEE. CDR3 length: 15 residues. CDR3 sequence reads: CASSVSGAEPDTQYF. The CDR3 DNA is TGTGCCAGCAGCGTATCCGGAGCCGAGCCAGATACGCAGTATTTT.

The chain is built from TRBV19 and TRBJ2-3; unclear D gene. Germline V gives CDR1 LNHDA, CDR2 SQIVND (reference sequence). The CDR3 covers 11 residues. V dropped 9 bases and J dropped 6 bases, with 10 bases sitting between them. The CDR3 loop is CASQAADTQYF. The DNA of the CDR3 is TGTGCCAGCCAGGCGGCGGATACGCAGTATTTT.

The CDR3: CASSTQRGTQYF. CDR3 bases: TGTGCCAGTAGTACCCAGAGGGGGACCCAGTACTTC. The chain combines TRBV19 with TRBJ2-5; possibly TRBD1 or TRBD2 for D (5 bases each). This CDR3 is built from 12 residues. Germline V gene lookup returns CDR1 LNHDA and CDR2 SQIVND (reference sequence). V gave up 4 bases and J gave up 7 bases, with 10 bases separating them. The entire variable domain, with the rest obtained from reference TRBV19 and TRBJ2-5, is as follows: DGGITQSPKYLFRKEGQNVTLSCEQNLNHDAMYWYRQDPGQGLRLIYYSQIVNDFQKGDIAEGYSVSREKKESFPLTVTSAQKNPTAFYLCASSTQRGTQYFGPGTRLLVL.

The chain combines TRBV9 with TRBJ2-2; possible D gene TRBD1, 5 bases. V lost 3 bases and J lost 5, with 11 bases in between. The CDR3 runs to 14 residues. Germline V gene lookup returns CDR1 SGDLS and CDR2 YYNGEE. CDR3 in amino acids: CASSESGITGELFF. In DNA form, the CDR3 reads TGTGCCAGCAGCGAATCAGGGATAACCGGGGAGCTGTTTTTT. The full variable domain, rest sourced from reference TRBV9 and TRBJ2-2, is DSGVTQTPKHLITATGQRVTLRCSPRSGDLSVYWYQQSLDQGLQFLIQYYNGEERAKGNILERFSAQQFPDLHSELNLSSLELGDSALYFCASSESGITGELFFGEGSRLTVL.

J is TRBJ1-1 and V is TRBV7-3; 7 nucleotides agree with TRBD1. Germline CDR1 and CDR2: SGHTA and FQGTGA. The CDR3 length is 14 residues. V lost 3 bases and J lost 5; bases outside the gene matches: 6. CDR3 protein: CASSFQGGRTEAFF. CDR3 nucleotide sequence: TGTGCCAGCAGCTTTCAGGGGGGTCGGACTGAAGCTTTCTTT.

This clone was seen many times. V usage is TRBV27 and J usage is TRBJ1-3; D call uncertain. There are 13 residues in the CDR3. Trimming removed 5 bases at V and 0 bases at J, with 5 bases between. Germline values: CDR1 MNHEY, CDR2 SMNVEV (reference sequence). CDR3 in amino acids: CASSTSSGNTIYF. CDR3 nucleotides: TGTGCCAGCAGTACGAGCTCTGGAAACACCATATATTTT.

This sequence joins TRBV10-3 and TRBJ2-1, with D unclear. CDR3 size: 12 residues. Trimming left V 0 bases short and J 6 bases short, with 3 bases between. The germline V gene encodes CDR1 ENHRY and CDR2 SYGVKD. For the CDR3, the DNA is TGTGCCATCAGTGAGTCCAGCAATGAGCAGTTCTTC. Translation gives CAISESSNEQFF.

The chain has TRBV14 and TRBJ2-1; a weak D match, TRBD1 (5 bases). This CDR3 region has 17 residues. V was shortened by 0 bases and J by 7 bases, with 19 bases between the two germline ends. The germline CDR1 and CDR2 sequences are SGHDN and FVKESK. The CDR3 protein is CASSQDFWGLRDNEQFF. The DNA for the CDR3 is TGTGCCAGCAGCCAAGATTTTTGGGGCCTCCGCGATAATGAGCAGTTCTTC.

The chain couples TRBV5-1 to TRBJ2-1; TRBD2 matches at 14 bases. Germline trimming cut 6 bases from V and 2 bases from J; bases unmatched to any gene: 4. Germline CDR1 is SGHRS and CDR2 is YFSETQ. The CDR3 has 16 residues. In DNA form, the CDR3 reads TGCGCCAGCACCTCGACTAGCGGGGGGGCCTACAATGAGCAGTTCTTC. Translating it yields CASTSTSGGAYNEQFF. The variable domain in full, completed from reference TRBV5-1 and TRBJ2-1, reads KAGVTQTPRYLIKTRGQQVTLSCSPISGHRSVSWYQQTPGQGLQFLFEYFSETQRNKGNFPGRFSGRQFSNSRSEMNVSTLELGDSALYLCASTSTSGGAYNEQFFGPGTRLTVL.

The chain couples TRBV7-6 to TRBJ1-3; possible D gene TRBD1, 5 bases. Between the trimmed V and J ends, which lost 5 bases and 0 bases, there was a span of 17 bases. CDR3 length: 17 amino acids. CDR1 and CDR2 (germline): SGHVS, FNYEAQ. The CDR3 sequence is CASSGEATVHSGNTIYF. Here the CDR3 DNA reads TGTGCCAGCAGCGGGGAGGCGACAGTTCACTCTGGAAACACCATATATTTT.

V gene TRBV18 combines with J gene TRBJ2-2; D remains unclear. Germline lookup yields CDR1 KGHSH and CDR2 LQKENI. The V gene lost 6 bases and the J gene lost 1 base, with 9 bases spanning the gap. This CDR3 has 14 residues. This CDR3 reads CASSSRLNTGELFF. The CDR3 DNA reads TGTGCCAGCTCCTCTAGGTTGAACACCGGGGAGCTGTTTTTT.